Listed below are T cell receptor beta chains from one sample, sequenced in a study of neoadjuvant anti-PD-1 for oral cavity cancer. Profiling relied on immunoSEQ multiplex PCR, and the TCRdb table lists in-frame clones only, not all of them. The sample lists about 68,000 clones, approximately 85% occurring once. The sample was PBMCs, taken after nivolumab (anti-PD-1) treatment. Every receptor here comes from a person aged 35-79 years with oral cavity squamous cell carcinoma. CDR3s leave out the opening cysteine and the closing phenylalanine or tryptophan. A D gene is named only where the DNA matches it firmly. Clone size, where shown, is once, few, many, or a class for clones that have expanded.

D	size	V	CDR3
TRBD1	.	TRBV6-6	ASSSTGQGAYEQY
.	.	TRBV6-6	ASSYPQTGRETQY
.	few	TRBV10-3	AISEGGSGNTIY
.	.	TRBV6-6	ASGNRAGQPQH
.	few	TRBV5-1	ASSLEGREAWGEKLF
.	.	TRBV7-6	ASSPDRSTDTQY
TRBD1	few	TRBV6-1	ASVTGDLNEKLF
.	once	TRBV5-1	ASSLGGTATNEQF
.	.	TRBV11-3	ASSPRLDSGELF
.	.	TRBV6-6	ASKRGESPADEQY
.	.	TRBV7-8	ASRTPPGPQH
TRBD1	few	TRBV10-2	ASSESGIGTGSYEQY
TRBD1	few	TRBV7-9	ASSLTGTLYGYT
.	.	TRBV11-1	ASSSETLGTQY
TRBD1	.	TRBV30	ACDPGTASGANVLT
.	once	TRBV7-9	ASSLVASSNYGYT
.	.	TRBV20-1	SAGGYEKLF
.	.	TRBV2	ASNWDGGFYNEQF
TRBD2	.	TRBV4-1	ASSPAGGLEQY
.	.	TRBV6-5	ASSFLAPGELF
TRBD2	.	TRBV11-3	ASSLAAAGGSYNEQF
.	.	TRBV11-2	ASSLGQVQY
.	.	TRBV30	AWNRRQEAF
TRBD1	once	TRBV27	ASSPPDRGLF
.	.	TRBV6-5	ASGLQGRGTGELF
.	.	TRBV6-6	ASERDTEAF
TRBD1	.	TRBV19	ASSIGTGTDTQY
TRBD2	.	TRBV6-5	ASSNGLAREQY
.	.	TRBV10-2	ASRPDVNIGYEQY
.	once	TRBV6-5	ATVGGQGTRNEQF
.	.	TRBV9	ASSVGGGAVTDTQY
.	.	TRBV5-1	ASSLVGESTDTQY
.	.	TRBV6-4	ASSDSGRSPDTQY
.	.	TRBV30	AWGPGSGNYGYT
TRBD1	once	TRBV20-1	SARGGNTIY
.	.	TRBV5-6	ASSLKPGLSSYEQY
.	.	TRBV19	ASSPHSTPQGTEAF
TRBD1	.	TRBV29-1	SAGQGSDQPQH
TRBD1	.	TRBV28	ASSLVPGQGLYEQY
.	.	TRBV28	ASTIRQLNTEAF
.	.	TRBV5-1	ASSLRDSSTNEKLF
TRBD1	.	TRBV27	ASSPTGTANEKLF
.	.	TRBV29-1	SVLRQTDTQY
TRBD1	.	TRBV7-9	ASSSFDREENGYT
.	.	TRBV10-3	AIMADRSYEQY
.	.	TRBV7-9	ASSWQETQY
.	.	TRBV5-5	ASSHPGQSYEQY
.	.	TRBV28	ASSLDRPYEQY
TRBD2	.	TRBV10-1	ASSDPSGRASEQF
.	.	TRBV6-5	ASSYTSLGGELF
.	.	TRBV6-5	ASRQTNYGYT
TRBD1	.	TRBV6-6	ASSYQGAAEAF
TRBD1	few	TRBV13	ASSFDRAGNTIY